This T cell receptor (beta chain) was profiled in a study of blood T cell repertoires in COVID-19. Turning to the study itself: Samples came from the United States, Italy and Spain, spanning acute and convalescent COVID-19.

This clone occurred a few times. The CDR3 totals 12 residues. Trimming cost V 7 bases and J 6 bases, with 9 bases left between them. Germline V CDR1 and CDR2: WSHSY, SAAADI. Data came from immunoSEQ multiplex PCR; TCRdb stores just in-frame clones and leaves some out. The table includes around 300,000 clones, just under 90% detected once. Categorization into cohorts depended on clinical history that participants reported. V gene TRBV10-2 combines with J gene TRBJ2-2; no definite D call. The receptor was derived from a woman aged 25 to 39 who had recovered from COVID-19. What was sequenced was PBMCs or T cells enriched from blood (not recorded which). The CDR3 DNA sequence: TGCGCCAGCAAGCTTGTCCCCGGGGAGCTGTTTTTT. Translating it yields CASKLVPGELFF.